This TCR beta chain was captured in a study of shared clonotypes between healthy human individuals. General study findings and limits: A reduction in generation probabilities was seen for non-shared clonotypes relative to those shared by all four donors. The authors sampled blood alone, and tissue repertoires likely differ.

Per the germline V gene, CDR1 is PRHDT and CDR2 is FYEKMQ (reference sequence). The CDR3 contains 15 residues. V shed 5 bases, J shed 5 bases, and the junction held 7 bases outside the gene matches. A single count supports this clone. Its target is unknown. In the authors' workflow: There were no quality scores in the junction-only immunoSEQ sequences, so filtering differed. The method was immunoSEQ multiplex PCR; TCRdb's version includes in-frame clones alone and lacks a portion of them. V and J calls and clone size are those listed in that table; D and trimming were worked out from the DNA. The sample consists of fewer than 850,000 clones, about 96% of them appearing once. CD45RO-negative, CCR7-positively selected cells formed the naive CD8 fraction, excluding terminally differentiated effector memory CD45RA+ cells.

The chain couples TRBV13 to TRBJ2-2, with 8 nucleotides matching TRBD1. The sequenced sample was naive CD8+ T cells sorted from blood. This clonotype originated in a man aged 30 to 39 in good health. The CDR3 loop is CASSQRTGLTGELFF. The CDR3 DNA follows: TGTGCCAGCAGCCAAAGGACAGGGCTTACCGGGGAGCTGTTTTTT.